These 19 T cell receptor beta chains came from one sample sequenced in a study of cytomegalovirus exposure and HLA in healthy donors. With 60 Vbeta and 13 Jbeta primers, the PCR was carried out. Data came from immunoSEQ multiplex PCR; TCRdb stores just in-frame clones and leaves some out. The data hold some 200,000 clones, with 75% to 85% observed a single time. Sequencing was done on a sample of PBMCs. The source of these receptors is a woman aged 45-59 years in good health and CMV-seronegative.

The chain employs TRBV19 and TRBJ2-1, with 7 bases lining up with TRBD1. V was pared by 9 bases and J by 1 base, with 3 bases of the junction left unmatched. Germline V CDR1 and CDR2: LNHDA, SQIVND (reference sequence). This CDR3 is built from 13 residues. Here the CDR3 DNA reads TGTGCCAGCGTACAGGGGTCCTACAATGAGCAGTTCTTC. Translation: CASVQGSYNEQFF.

The chain recombines TRBV18 with TRBJ2-1, with D maybe TRBD2 (5 bases). Germline V gene lookup returns CDR1 KGHSH and CDR2 LQKENI. This CDR3 has 14 residues. The V end lost 2 bases, the J end lost 4 bases, and 9 bases lay between the germline ends. In DNA, the CDR3 is TGTGCCAGCTCACCATCGTCGGGGTACAATGAGCAGTTCTTC. It encodes CASSPSSGYNEQFF.

The chain recombines TRBV5-4 with TRBJ2-5; 12 bases fit TRBD2. V lost 4 bases to trimming and J lost 3 bases; unmatched junction nucleotides: 7. The CDR3 covers 16 residues. Germline CDR1 reads SGHNT; CDR2 reads YYREEE (reference sequence). DNA for the CDR3: TGTGCCAGCAGCCAAGGACTAGCGGGGAAGGAAGAGACCCAGTACTTC. This gives the protein CASSQGLAGKEETQYF. The variable domain in full, with the rest retrieved from reference TRBV5-4 and TRBJ2-5, is ETGVTQSPTHLIKTRGQQVTLRCSSQSGHNTVSWYQQALGQGPQFIFQYYREEENGRGNFPPRFSGLQFPNYSSELNVNALELDDSALYLCASSQGLAGKEETQYFGPGTRLLVL.

This rearrangement joins TRBV4-3 to TRBJ2-3; 12 nucleotides agree with TRBD2. Germline V CDR1 and CDR2: LGHNA, YSLEER. The J segment lost 5 bases and the V segment lost 2 bases, leaving 8 bases of the junction unmatched. The CDR3 runs to 17 residues. As DNA, the CDR3 is TGCGCCAGCAGCCAATTATCACTAGCGGGGGGCCAAGATACGCAGTATTTT. It is translated as CASSQLSLAGGQDTQYF.

With respect to this clone: Other DNA sequences in this specimen translate into the identical CDR3. The chain recombines TRBV7-2 with TRBJ2-1, with D possibly matching TRBD1 (6 bases). Germline V CDR1 and CDR2: SGHTA, FQGNSA. V was clipped by 5 bases and J by 2 bases, with 16 bases between them. The CDR3 has 16 residues. CDR3 amino acids: CASSPNRDPPYNEQFF. The CDR3 DNA reads TGTGCCAGCAGCCCGAACAGGGATCCCCCCTACAATGAGCAGTTCTTC.

Concerning this clone: One end of the junction fails to match germline, which may point to a read error. The chain couples TRBV7-9 to TRBJ2-7, with 7 bases identical to TRBD1. Germline lookup yields CDR1 SEHNR and CDR2 FQNEAQ (reference sequence). The CDR3 is 15 amino acids. This chain's CDR3 is CSSSLSGQISYEQYF. The CDR3 DNA reads TGTTCCAGCAGCTTATCGGGACAGATCTCCTACGAGCAGTACTTC.

The rearrangement joins TRBV29-1 to TRBJ2-5; 9 nucleotides align to TRBD2. The CDR3 consists of 12 residues. The germline gives CDR1 SQVTM, CDR2 ANQGSEA. V was pared by 8 bases and J by 2 bases, with 3 bases of the junction left unmatched. CDR3 in DNA: TGCAGCACTAGCGGGCAACAAGAGACCCAGTACTTC. Protein: CSTSGQQETQYF.

V and J are TRBV7-9 and TRBJ2-7; 7 positions agree with TRBD2. The CDR3 covers 16 residues. Germline-derived CDR1 and CDR2 are SEHNR and FQNEAQ (reference sequence). J gave up 6 bases and V 0 bases, and 11 bases lay outside the gene matches. For the CDR3, the DNA is TGTGCCAGCAGCTTAGCGTCGCGGGGGAGTGGCGGCGAGCAGTACTTC. The encoded protein is CASSLASRGSGGEQYF.

The chain uses TRBV28 and TRBJ2-1; 14 bases fit TRBD2. The CDR3 totals 14 residues. Germline-derived CDR1 and CDR2 are MDHEN and SYDVKM. After removal of 6 bases from V and 9 bases from J, the junction contained 4 bases not matched to a gene. The CDR3 DNA is TGTGCCAGCAGGCCGGGACTAGCGGGAGTTGAGCAGTTCTTC. It codes for CASRPGLAGVEQFF.

The chain combines TRBV9 with TRBJ2-2, with 7 bases matching TRBD2. The CDR3 is 15 amino acids. The germline gives CDR1 SGDLS, CDR2 YYNGEE. The trim removed 3 bases at V and 4 bases at J, leaving 6 bases unmatched. The CDR3 DNA reads as TGTGCCAGCAGCGCTCCAGCGGGGCCCACCGGGGAGCTGTTTTTT. This translates into CASSAPAGPTGELFF.

This chain joins TRBV7-2 and TRBJ2-1, with a weak D call TRBD1 (5 bases). V lost 8 bases and J lost 9, with 14 bases in between. Germline-derived CDR1 and CDR2 are SGHTA and FQGNSA. The CDR3 consists of 12 residues. The CDR3: CASGLGGAEQFF. DNA for the CDR3: TGTGCCAGCGGTTTAGGTGGGGCTGAGCAGTTCTTC. The full variable domain, rest sourced from reference TRBV7-2 and TRBJ2-1, is GAGVSQSPSNKVTEKGKDVELRCDPISGHTALYWYRQSLGQGLEFLIYFQGNSAPDKSGLPSDRFSAERTGGSVSTLTIQRTQQEDSAVYLCASGLGGAEQFFGPGTRLTVL.

The rearrangement links TRBV23-1 to TRBJ1-2; the D gene is possibly TRBD1 (6 bases). TRBV23-1 has ORF status, its function being uncertain. The CDR3 has 14 residues. The V end was cut by 0 bases, the J end by 6 bases, with 11 bases between. The CDR3 reads CASSQSRGLNGYTF. In DNA, the CDR3 is TGCGCCAGCAGTCAATCGCGGGGGCTTAATGGCTACACCTTC.

The J gene is TRBJ2-1, the V gene TRBV7-2; D perhaps matches TRBD2 (6 bases). Germline V gives CDR1 SGHTA, CDR2 FQGNSA. The CDR3 totals 15 residues. V lost 1 base, J lost 8 bases, and 15 bases lay in between. CDR3 DNA: TGTGCCAGCAGCTTAGGGGGATCTGGGACTGATGAGCAGTTCTTC. Protein product: CASSLGGSGTDEQFF.

The chain couples TRBV10-1 to TRBJ1-4; 9 nucleotides line up with TRBD1. CDR1 and CDR2 from the germline V gene are WNHNN and SYGVQD (reference sequence). This CDR3 region has 17 residues. Unmatched junction bases numbered 16, after V lost 9 bases and J lost 5 bases. This CDR3 reads CASIGQGKARFNEKLFF. The CDR3 region has the DNA TGCGCCAGTATTGGACAGGGGAAGGCGAGGTTCAATGAAAAACTGTTTTTT.

The gene calls are TRBV6-1 and TRBJ2-4, with TRBD2 matching over 7 bases. V lost 6 bases to trimming and J lost 9 bases; unmatched junction nucleotides: 8. The germline V gene has CDR1 MNHNS and CDR2 SASEGT. This CDR3 has 13 amino acids. The CDR3 spells CASRSSSGGIQYF. The CDR3 coding sequence is TGTGCCAGCAGATCGTCCTCGGGGGGCATTCAGTACTTC.

The chain employs TRBV29-1 and TRBJ2-7, with 12 nucleotides matching TRBD2. The CDR3 runs to 14 residues. Germline V gene sequence: CDR1 SQVTM, CDR2 ANQGSEA. With V trimmed by 4 bases and J by 5 bases, 6 bases remained unmatched. This CDR3 reads CSVVTSGSRDEQYF. In DNA, the CDR3 is TGCAGCGTTGTGACTAGCGGGAGCCGTGACGAGCAGTACTTC.

The CDR3 DNA is TGTGCCAGTAGCACAAGGACTACTGGTGGAAACACCATATATTTT. It encodes CASSTRTTGGNTIYF. The V and J genes are TRBV19 and TRBJ1-3, with D unclear. Germline V gene sequence: CDR1 LNHDA, CDR2 SQIVND (reference sequence). Trimming removed 6 bases from V and 3 bases from J, with 15 bases in between. The CDR3 loop spans 15 amino acids.

The rearrangement links TRBV27 to TRBJ2-7; D perhaps matches TRBD1 (5 bases). Germline V lookup: CDR1 MNHEY, CDR2 SMNVEV (reference sequence). Deletions cut 6 bases from V and 6 bases from J, with 12 bases between. The CDR3 is 12 amino acids. The CDR3 loop reads CASRWGGGEQYF. The CDR3 coding sequence is TGTGCCAGCAGATGGGGCGGCGGCGAGCAGTACTTC.

CDR3 in amino acids: CASSLDVEGTGLSTGEAFF. CDR3 nucleotides: TGTGCCAGCAGCTTAGATGTGGAGGGGACAGGCCTCTCCACAGGAGAAGCTTTCTTT. The rearrangement links TRBV7-8 to TRBJ1-1, with 8 bases that match TRBD1. Germline CDR1 and CDR2: SGHVS and FQNEAQ. V dropped 1 base and J dropped 8; count of bases not matched to a gene: 21. This CDR3 has 19 amino acids.